Each of the 30 T cell receptor beta chains below was sequenced from the same sample in a study of cytomegalovirus exposure and HLA in healthy donors. Use of 60 Vbeta and 13 Jbeta primers characterized the PCR. Clones were read by immunoSEQ multiplex PCR, and TCRdb kept only the in-frame ones, dropping some. The sample has about 200,000 clones; approximately 70% are singletons. Sequenced: PBMCs. Receptors originate from a woman aged 30 to 39 in good health and CMV-seronegative.

The V and J genes are TRBV4-2 and TRBJ2-2; 14 positions match TRBD2. The germline gives CDR1 LGHNA, CDR2 YNFKEQ. The CDR3 sequence is 17 residues long. Germline trimming cut 1 base from V and 3 bases from J; bases unmatched to any gene: 1. The CDR3 spells CASSQGGLAGDTGELFF. The CDR3 DNA reads TGTGCCAGCAGCCAAGGGGGACTAGCGGGAGACACCGGGGAGCTGTTTTTT.

The chain joins TRBV9 to TRBJ2-1; D may be TRBD2 (6 bases). The CDR3 has 13 residues. Germline V gene sequence: CDR1 SGDLS, CDR2 YYNGEE. Trimming took 3 bases from V and 6 from J, leaving 10 bases between them. This CDR3 is CASSGRLVNEQFF. DNA for the CDR3: TGTGCCAGCAGCGGACGACTAGTCAATGAGCAGTTCTTC.

The V and J genes are TRBV9 and TRBJ1-2; 10 bases match TRBD1. The germline V gene encodes CDR1 SGDLS and CDR2 YYNGEE. With V trimmed by 4 bases and J by 4 bases, 10 bases remained unmatched. The CDR3 has 16 amino acids. Written as DNA, the CDR3 is TGTGCCAGCAGCCCCGGGACAGGGGTCTTTAGCTATGGCTACACCTTC. It is translated as CASSPGTGVFSYGYTF.

The chain combines TRBV9 with TRBJ1-4, with D perhaps TRBD1 (5 bases). The CDR3 covers 15 residues. V was pared by 3 bases and J by 0 bases, with 9 bases between. Germline-derived CDR1 and CDR2 are SGDLS and YYNGEE. The CDR3 nucleotides are TGTGCCAGCAGCGCCCAGGGTTCAACTAATGAAAAACTGTTTTTT. It is translated as CASSAQGSTNEKLFF.

The chain recombines TRBV6-5 with TRBJ1-2; D ambiguous. Germline V gene sequence: CDR1 MNHEY, CDR2 SVGAGI. This CDR3 has 16 amino acids. V lost 3 bases to trimming and J lost 3 bases, with 17 bases between them. Here the CDR3 reads CASSYSQSSRDYGYTF. CDR3 nucleotide sequence: TGTGCCAGCAGTTATTCCCAGAGCTCGAGGGACTATGGCTACACCTTC.

V gene TRBV4-3 combines with J gene TRBJ1-2; 8 nucleotides agree with TRBD1. Germline lookup yields CDR1 LGHNA and CDR2 YSLEER. V was clipped by 3 bases and J by 4 bases; unmatched bases: 10. The CDR3 runs to 16 residues. CDR3 nucleotides: TGCGCCAGCAGCCACGACAGGGGAAGGGAGAGCTATGGCTACACCTTC. Residues: CASSHDRGRESYGYTF.

J is TRBJ1-4 and V is TRBV7-9; no definite D call. Germline V gene data show CDR1 as SEHNR and CDR2 as FQNEAQ (reference sequence). V was cut by 5 bases and J by 8 bases, with 15 bases left in between. There are 14 residues in the CDR3. The CDR3, as DNA: TGTGCCAGCAGCCGCGGCGCGGGGAGGGAAAAACTGTTTTTT. As protein: CASSRGAGREKLFF.

The table lists this clone with a count of one. This chain joins TRBV25-1 and TRBJ1-6, with no clear D. V was shortened by 6 bases and J by 0 bases, with 6 bases between the two germline ends. Germline V gene data show CDR1 as MGHDK and CDR2 as SYGVNS. This CDR3 has 14 amino acids. The CDR3 DNA is TGTGCCAGCAGCCAATCCTCCTATAATTCACCCCTCCACTTT. This encodes CASSQSSYNSPLHF.

The chain is built from TRBV19 and TRBJ1-2; the match to TRBD1 covers 8 bases. The germline V gene encodes CDR1 LNHDA and CDR2 SQIVND (reference sequence). Germline trimming cut 7 bases from V and 7 bases from J; bases unmatched to any gene: 11. The CDR3 extends over 14 amino acids. CDR3 in DNA: TGTGCCAGTACCGCGATAACAGGGGGGGTTGGCTACACCTTC. Protein product: CASTAITGGVGYTF.

V and J are TRBV14 and TRBJ2-2; no clear D. CDR1 is SGHDN and CDR2 is FVKESK in the germline V gene. The CDR3 is made up of 13 amino acids. Trimming pared 8 bases from V and 0 bases from J, leaving 7 bases between. The CDR3 here is CASADANTGELFF. The CDR3 nucleotides are TGTGCCAGCGCAGATGCGAACACCGGGGAGCTGTTTTTT.

This clone came up a few times. This chain connects TRBV23-1 to TRBJ2-7; a weak D match, TRBD1 (5 bases). TRBV23-1 is noted as an ORF with a role that remains uncertain. This CDR3 is built from 13 residues. V lost 4 bases and J lost 5, with 12 bases in between. The CDR3 nucleotides read TGCGCCAGCAGTCCCCAGGGTCAACACGAGCAGTACTTC. Amino acids: CASSPQGQHEQYF.

J is TRBJ2-1 and V is TRBV2; 14 bases map to TRBD2. The germline CDR1 and CDR2 sequences are SNHLY and FYNNEI. The CDR3 has 17 residues. V dropped 4 bases and J dropped 7; count of bases not matched to a gene: 9. CDR3 DNA sequence: TGTGCCAGCAGTGCCCGCCGGGGACTAGCGGGGGTGAATGAGCAGTTCTTC. Its translation is CASSARRGLAGVNEQFF.

J is TRBJ1-2 and V is TRBV5-8, with 8 bases fitting TRBD1. This CDR3 contains 14 residues. Per germline, CDR1 SGHTS and CDR2 YDEGEE. After removal of 4 bases from V and 2 bases from J, the junction contained 4 bases not matched to a gene. The CDR3: CASSAGQGNYGYTF. As DNA, the CDR3 is TGTGCCAGCAGCGCCGGACAGGGAAACTATGGCTACACCTTC.

This sequence joins TRBV4-2 and TRBJ2-7; TRBD1 matches 8 bases. CDR3 length equals 14 residues. The V gene end was trimmed by 1 base and the J gene end by 2 bases; junction bases not matched to a gene: 1. Germline V gene data show CDR1 as LGHNA and CDR2 as YNFKEQ. CDR3 sequence reads: CASSQGTGPYEQYF. The CDR3 DNA reads TGTGCCAGCAGCCAAGGGACAGGGCCCTACGAGCAGTACTTC.

As for this clone: No DNA is shown, since the ends of the CDR3 on it are uncertain; the CDR3 is the one TCRdb lists. V usage is TRBV9 and J usage is TRBJ2-1; the D segment call TRBD2 is taken from the table without a DNA check. CDR1 and CDR2 from the germline V gene are SGDLS and YYNGEE. The CDR3 length is 14 residues, termini included. CDR3 sequence: CASSVGDFGNEQFF.

The chain couples TRBV5-1 to TRBJ2-7; D is unresolved. The CDR3 covers 14 residues. V lost 2 bases and J lost 4, with 13 bases in between. Looked up from germline, CDR1 is SGHRS and CDR2 is YFSETQ. The CDR3 loop reads CASSLNYGSYEQYF. CDR3 bases: TGCGCCAGCAGCTTAAACTATGGGTCTTACGAGCAGTACTTC.

The chain's CDR3 is CASSSRTIPQETQYF. In DNA, the CDR3 is TGTGCCAGCAGCTCCCGGACAATTCCTCAAGAGACCCAGTACTTC. This chain connects TRBV7-2 to TRBJ2-5; perhaps TRBD1 as D (5 bases). Germline assignment: CDR1 SGHTA and CDR2 FQGNSA. CDR3 size: 15 residues. Trimming stripped 4 bases from V and 2 bases from J, with 14 bases between.

The chain combines TRBV5-6 with TRBJ1-2; TRBD1 matches 10 bases. Germline V gives CDR1 SGHDT, CDR2 YYEEEE. V lost 4 bases to trimming and J lost 2 bases; unmatched junction nucleotides: 8. The CDR3 is made up of 16 amino acids. CDR3 amino acids: CASSRKGTGVNYGYTF. CDR3 DNA sequence: TGTGCCAGCAGCCGGAAGGGGACAGGGGTGAACTATGGCTACACCTTC.

This clone was picked up a small number of times. The J gene is TRBJ2-1, the V gene TRBV5-6, with 10 bases lining up with TRBD2. Germline V gives CDR1 SGHDT, CDR2 YYEEEE. This CDR3 is built from 15 residues. Trimming took 4 bases from V and 7 from J; bases not matched to a gene: 8. The CDR3 spells CASSTLAGVNNEQFF. The CDR3 DNA is TGTGCCAGCAGCACCCTAGCGGGAGTAAATAATGAGCAGTTCTTC.

This clone has a handful of counts. The V gene is TRBV2, the J gene TRBJ2-1; TRBD2 agrees at 7 bases. The CDR3 totals 14 residues. Germline V CDR1 and CDR2: SNHLY, FYNNEI. Losses at the gene ends were 4 bases for V and 1 base for J; bases not matched to a gene: 1. CDR3 protein: CASSALASYNEQFF. The CDR3 DNA sequence: TGTGCCAGCAGTGCACTAGCGTCCTACAATGAGCAGTTCTTC.

The chain recombines TRBV30 with TRBJ1-1; D perhaps matches TRBD1 (5 bases). Per germline, CDR1 GTSNPN and CDR2 SVGIG (reference sequence). V shed 3 bases and J shed 7 bases, with 12 bases lying between them. The CDR3 totals 12 residues. CDR3 in amino acids: CAWSPGGGEAFF. The CDR3 nucleotides read TGTGCCTGGAGCCCGGGGGGAGGTGAAGCTTTCTTT.

This clone appeared once. The chain couples TRBV6-4 to TRBJ2-5; D might be TRBD2 (5 bases). CDR3 length: 14 residues. Germline V gene lookup returns CDR1 MRHNA and CDR2 SNTAGT. The V gene lost 4 bases and the J gene lost 4 bases, with 13 bases spanning the gap. This CDR3 reads CASSGRTVRETQYF. The CDR3 nucleotides read TGTGCCAGCAGTGGGAGGACCGTAAGAGAGACCCAGTACTTC.

V usage is TRBV4-1 and J usage is TRBJ1-2, with TRBD1 matching 9 bases. The V segment lost 4 bases and the J segment 5 bases; nucleotides outside the gene matches: 14. The CDR3 loop spans 17 amino acids. CDR1 and CDR2 (germline): MGHRA, YSYEKL. The CDR3 loop is CASSPKSGGQGGYGYTF. The CDR3 nucleotides read TGCGCCAGCAGCCCCAAGAGCGGGGGACAGGGCGGATATGGCTACACCTTC.

The count of this clone is one. CDR3 protein: CASSVRLAGVGYNEQFF. The CDR3 nucleotides are TGTGCCAGCAGCGTGAGACTAGCGGGAGTAGGGTACAATGAGCAGTTCTTC. The rearrangement uses TRBV9 and TRBJ2-1, with 12 bases aligning to TRBD2. In germline, CDR1 is SGDLS, CDR2 YYNGEE. With V trimmed by 2 bases and J by 4 bases, 7 bases remained unmatched. This CDR3 contains 17 residues.

This rearrangement joins TRBV27 to TRBJ1-5, with 8 bases aligning to TRBD1. V gave up 5 bases and J gave up 0 bases; unmatched junction bases: 15. Germline V lookup: CDR1 MNHEY, CDR2 SMNVEV (reference sequence). The length of the CDR3 is 19 residues. The CDR3 nucleotides read TGTGCCAGCAGTCACAAGGACAGGGTGGGCCGCCATAGCAATCAGCCCCAGCATTTT. This translates into CASSHKDRVGRHSNQPQHF.

The CDR3 protein is CASSPPIWLAGTGELFF. The CDR3 bases are TGTGCCAGCTCACCACCCATTTGGCTAGCTGGAACCGGGGAGCTGTTTTTT. The rearrangement joins TRBV18 to TRBJ2-2; weak D call: TRBD2 (5 bases). The germline gives CDR1 KGHSH, CDR2 LQKENI. Trimming removed 0 bases from V and 5 bases from J, with 16 bases in between. The CDR3 covers 17 residues.

CDR3 coding DNA: TGTGCCAGCGGGGGGAGGGGATTCTACGAGCAGTACTTC. Its translation: CASGGRGFYEQYF. This chain joins TRBV19 and TRBJ2-7, with 7 nucleotides matching TRBD2. Germline trimming cut 9 bases from V and 3 bases from J; bases unmatched to any gene: 8. Germline CDR1 reads LNHDA; CDR2 reads SQIVND (reference sequence). There are 13 residues in the CDR3.

The V call is TRBV19, the J call TRBJ2-7, with 7 bases lining up with TRBD1. Germline CDR1 reads LNHDA; CDR2 reads SQIVND (reference sequence). CDR3 size: 14 residues. Losses at the gene ends were 5 bases for V and 3 bases for J; bases not matched to a gene: 7. The CDR3 is CASSDRDSHYEQYF. In DNA form, the CDR3 reads TGTGCCAGTAGTGACCGGGACAGTCACTACGAGCAGTACTTC.

The V gene is TRBV5-1, the J gene TRBJ2-4, with 8 bases identical to TRBD1. After removal of 4 bases from V and 1 base from J, the junction contained 13 bases not matched to a gene. This CDR3 spans 18 amino acids. CDR1 is SGHRS and CDR2 is YFSETQ in the germline V gene. The CDR3 DNA follows: TGCGCCAGCAGCCCACAAGACAGGGGAATTATGGCCAAAAACATTCAGTACTTC. This sequence encodes CASSPQDRGIMAKNIQYF.

The V and J genes are TRBV2 and TRBJ1-2, with TRBD1 matching 12 bases. This CDR3 is built from 17 residues. Per the germline V gene, CDR1 is SNHLY and CDR2 is FYNNEI. J was trimmed by 4 bases and V by 4 bases; bases with no gene match: 10. This CDR3 is CASSAVPGQGAVYGYTF. CDR3 nucleotide sequence: TGTGCCAGCAGTGCCGTCCCGGGACAGGGGGCGGTCTATGGCTACACCTTC.